Listed below are T cell receptor beta chains from one sample, sequenced in a study of blood T cell repertoires in COVID-19. The repertoire was sequenced with immunoSEQ multiplex PCR; TCRdb's copy has only in-frame clones and lacks some. This table holds about 100,000 clones, around 86% found once. Sequenced sample: peripheral blood. These receptors came from a man in his sixties with acute or convalescent COVID-19. The CDR3 runs from the conserved cysteine through the conserved F or W. The order of the fields is J gene, V gene, clone size, D gene, CDR3 protein, CDR3 DNA. A D gene is named only where the DNA matches it firmly. The listing skips clone size in some rows; elsewhere it reads once, few, many or a size class.

TRBJ2-3,TRBV5-1,once,TRBD2,CASSPGLAGETDTQYF,TGCGCCAGCAGCCCGGGACTAGCGGGAGAAACAGATACGCAGTATTTT
TRBJ1-5,TRBV10-3,.,TRBD1,CAVADRADQPQHF,TGTGCCGTCGCGGACAGGGCGGATCAGCCCCAGCATTTT
TRBJ2-5,TRBV5-1,.,TRBD2,CASTMGILAGVKYQETQYF,TGCGCCAGCACCATGGGAATACTAGCGGGGGTTAAGTACCAAGAGACCCAGTACTTC
TRBJ2-3,TRBV9,once,TRBD2,CASSVDVAGGLQAHTQYF,TGTGCCAGCAGCGTAGATGTCGCGGGGGGCCTCCAAGCGCATACGCAGTATTTT
TRBJ2-5,TRBV2,.,.,CASAAEQETQYF,TGTGCCAGCGCGGCAGAGCAAGAGACCCAGTACTTC
TRBJ2-1,TRBV5-1,.,.,CASSTPLSSYNEQFF,TGCGCCAGCAGCACCCCCCTGAGCTCCTACAATGAGCAGTTCTTC
TRBJ2-3,TRBV30,.,TRBD2,CAWTRLAASTDTQYF,TGTGCCTGGACGCGACTAGCGGCTAGCACAGATACGCAGTATTTT
TRBJ2-3,TRBV6-2/TRBV6-3,.,.,CASSYGAGAGTDTQYF,TGTGCCAGCAGTTATGGGGCGGGGGCCGGCACAGATACGCAGTATTTT
TRBJ2-2,TRBV7-6,.,.,CASSLRTRGTGELFF,TGTGCCAGCAGCCTAAGGACCCGGGGCACCGGGGAGCTGTTTTTT
TRBJ2-3,TRBV11-2,once,.,CASSFSGKNTDTQYF,TGTGCCAGCAGCTTTTCCGGGAAAAACACAGATACGCAGTATTTT
TRBJ1-4,TRBV6-6,.,.,CASRNRDPNEKLFF,TGTGCCAGCAGGAACAGGGACCCTAATGAAAAACTGTTTTTT
TRBJ2-7,TRBV2,.,TRBD2,CASRGGSRPYEQYF,TGTGCCAGCAGGGGAGGGTCTAGGCCCTACGAGCAGTACTTC
TRBJ2-7,TRBV5-1,.,TRBD2,CASSPSGSGVLITYEQYF,TGCGCCAGCAGCCCTAGTGGTAGCGGGGTGCTGATTACCTACGAGCAGTACTTC
TRBJ2-7,TRBV13,.,.,CASSPRETYEQYF,TGTGCCAGCAGCCCCCGAGAGACCTACGAGCAGTACTTC
TRBJ1-2,TRBV29-1,.,.,CSVVTAPNYGYTF,TGCAGCGTTGTGACAGCCCCTAACTATGGCTACACCTTC
TRBJ1-2,TRBV2,.,TRBD1,CASRARTGDYGYTF,TGTGCCAGCAGGGCCAGGACAGGGGACTATGGCTACACCTTC
TRBJ2-2,TRBV4-2,.,TRBD2,CASSPSSGGPGELFF,TGTGCCAGCAGCCCATCTAGCGGGGGGCCCGGGGAGCTGTTTTTT
TRBJ2-7,TRBV5-1,.,.,CASSLKQDYEQYF,TGCGCCAGCAGCTTGAAACAAGACTACGAGCAGTACTTC
TRBJ1-2,TRBV5-5,.,TRBD1,CASSLGPGGAGYGYTF,TGTGCCAGCAGCTTGGGTCCAGGGGGCGCAGGCTATGGCTACACCTTC
TRBJ2-7,TRBV5-1,.,TRBD2,CASSLGGGRGSYEQYF,TGCGCCAGCAGCTTGGGTGGCGGGAGGGGGTCCTACGAGCAGTACTTC
TRBJ1-2,TRBV6-5,few,.,CASSPGRGYTF,TGTGCCAGCAGCCCAGGAAGGGGCTACACCTTC
TRBJ2-2,TRBV30,few,.,CAWSSRLNTGELFF,TGTGCCTGGAGTTCCCGACTGAACACCGGGGAGCTGTTTTTT
TRBJ2-3,TRBV2,once,.,CASSRDPGTDTQYF,TGTGCCAGCAGTCGGGATCCTGGCACAGATACGCAGTATTTT
TRBJ1-2,TRBV10-3,.,.,CAISEAKVYAEGYTF,TGTGCCATCAGTGAGGCGAAGGTTTATGCGGAAGGCTACACCTTC
TRBJ2-3,TRBV19,.,TRBD1,CASSIGQGVGDTQYF,TGTGCCAGTAGTATCGGGCAGGGGGTGGGAGATACGCAGTATTTT
TRBJ2-3,TRBV9,.,.,CASSAQTQSTDTQYF,TGTGCCAGCAGCGCTCAGACTCAAAGCACAGATACGCAGTATTTT
TRBJ2-7,TRBV6-5,.,.,CASSSLRYEQYF,TGTGCCAGCAGCTCCCTTAGATACGAGCAGTACTTC
TRBJ2-5,TRBV30,.,.,CAWTSRETQYF,TGTGCCTGGACTAGCCGGGAGACCCAGTACTTC
TRBJ2-5,TRBV5-4,.,TRBD1,CASSRGTGGFSQETQYF,TGTGCCAGCAGCCGAGGGACAGGGGGCTTTAGCCAAGAGACCCAGTACTTC
TRBJ1-5,TRBV6-5,once,TRBD1,CASSTDRVQPQHF,TGTGCCAGCAGCACCGACAGGGTTCAGCCCCAGCATTTT
TRBJ1-2,TRBV9,.,.,CASSVGLGRVGGYTF,TGTGCCAGCAGCGTAGGTCTGGGGAGAGTAGGTGGCTACACCTTC
TRBJ1-3,TRBV3-1/TRBV3-2,.,.,CASSQGGHSGNTIYF,TGTGCCAGCAGCCAAGGGGGCCACTCTGGAAACACCATATATTTT
TRBJ1-1,TRBV6-5,.,.,CASSRENTEAFF,TGTGCCAGCAGTCGCGAGAACACTGAAGCTTTCTTT
TRBJ2-7,TRBV2,.,.,CASSEEGQPREQYF,TGTGCCAGCAGTGAAGAGGGGCAACCTAGGGAGCAGTACTTC
TRBJ1-1,TRBV7-2,.,TRBD1,CASSSRTGAEAFF,TGTGCCAGCAGCAGTCGGACAGGAGCTGAAGCTTTCTTT
TRBJ2-5,TRBV3-1/TRBV3-2,.,TRBD2,CASSQDLQASGGKTQYF,TGTGCCAGCAGCCAAGATTTACAGGCTAGCGGGGGAAAGACCCAGTACTTC
TRBJ2-1,TRBV11-2,.,.,CASSPRRAGYNEQFF,TGTGCCAGCAGCCCTAGACGGGCGGGGTACAATGAGCAGTTCTTC
TRBJ2-5,TRBV5-1,.,TRBD2,CASSIRLAGGETQYF,TGCGCCAGCAGCATAAGACTAGCGGGAGGTGAGACCCAGTACTTC
TRBJ1-1,TRBV18,.,TRBD1,CASSPRQGAEAFF,TGTGCCAGCTCACCACGACAGGGGGCTGAAGCTTTCTTT
TRBJ2-7,TRBV5-1,.,TRBD2,CASSPRLAGEPAEQYF,TGCGCCAGCAGCCCCAGACTAGCGGGAGAGCCGGCCGAGCAGTACTTC
TRBJ2-1,TRBV30,.,TRBD1,CAWIPTGDSYNEQFF,TGTGCCTGGATTCCCACAGGGGACTCCTACAATGAGCAGTTCTTC
TRBJ2-2,TRBV19,.,.,CASSIAANTGELFF,TGTGCCAGTAGTATAGCCGCGAACACCGGGGAGCTGTTTTTT
TRBJ1-4,TRBV2,.,.,CASSDQNSNEKLFF,TGTGCCAGCAGTGATCAGAACAGTAATGAAAAACTGTTTTTT
TRBJ2-1,TRBV5-4,.,TRBD2,CASSLGTAGGSSYNEQFF,TGTGCCAGCAGCTTGGGGACAGCGGGGGGGAGCTCCTACAATGAGCAGTTCTTC
TRBJ2-7,TRBV7-2,.,.,CASSPLPGWEQYF,TGTGCCAGCAGCCCGCTCCCAGGTTGGGAGCAGTACTTC
TRBJ1-5,TRBV23-1,once,TRBD1,CAGYPYRDRGLLSGNQPQHF,TGCGCCGGCTACCCCTATAGAGACAGGGGGCTCTTATCGGGCAATCAGCCCCAGCATTTT
TRBJ2-4,TRBV18,.,TRBD1,CASSPRDRVNIQYF,TGTGCCAGCTCACCCCGGGACAGGGTAAACATTCAGTACTTC
TRBJ2-7,TRBV19,.,.,CASSTQSTNYEQYF,TGTGCCAGTAGTACTCAATCTACTAACTACGAGCAGTACTTC
TRBJ2-3,TRBV5-1,.,TRBD2,CASSWAGGVTDTQYF,TGCGCCAGCAGCTGGGCGGGGGGTGTCACAGATACGCAGTATTTT
TRBJ2-5,TRBV29-1,.,TRBD1,CSVHGQGGKTQYF,TGCAGCGTTCATGGACAGGGGGGGAAGACCCAGTACTTC
TRBJ2-5,TRBV2,.,.,CASSVSLTQYF,TGTGCCAGCAGTGTATCCTTGACCCAGTACTTC
TRBJ1-5,TRBV11-1,once,.,CASSLANGQPQHF,TGTGCCAGCAGCTTAGCTAACGGTCAGCCCCAGCATTTT
TRBJ2-5,TRBV7-9,.,.,CASSAQGFETQYF,TGTGCCAGCAGCGCGCAGGGTTTCGAGACCCAGTACTTC
TRBJ2-5,TRBV6-1,once,.,CASTPSPGQETQYF,TGTGCCAGCACCCCATCCCCGGGACAAGAGACCCAGTACTTC